The 11 T cell receptor beta chains below all came from one sample that was sequenced in a study of blood T cells in healthy people across ages. For the second PCR, which ran for about 7 to 12 cycles, a sample-barcoded 5' primer and a J-beta primer mix were used. TCRdb re-called the 5' RACE reads through MiXCR, storing one row per CDR3 protein. The table lists hundreds of thousands of distinct CDR3 sequences, over 45% of them singletons. The sequenced sample was blood. The source of these receptors is a man aged 25 to 40 in good health.

The V and J genes are TRBV2 and TRBJ2-3; D unclear. V lost 7 bases and J lost 3, with 14 bases in between. Germline-derived CDR1 and CDR2 are SNHLY and FYNNEI. The CDR3 spans 14 residues. CDR3 residues: CASTKGLGTDTQYF. The CDR3 DNA sequence: TGTGCCAGCACCAAGGGTCTAGGGACAGATACGCAGTATTTT.

This clonotype was detected a few times. The V and J genes are TRBV7-8 and TRBJ2-7; TRBD1 agrees at 9 bases. Per the germline V gene, CDR1 is SGHVS and CDR2 is FQNEAQ. After removal of 8 bases from V and 7 bases from J, the junction contained 15 bases not matched to a gene. This CDR3 has 15 residues. CDR3 nucleotides: TGTGCCAGCCGGGGTCCAAGACAGGGGGTTGGGGAGCAGTACTTC. Its protein product is CASRGPRQGVGEQYF.

The chain is built from TRBV20-1 and TRBJ2-7, with TRBD2 identical over 10 bases. The trim removed 5 bases at V and 0 bases at J, leaving 4 bases unmatched. CDR1 DFQATT and CDR2 SNEGSKA come from the germline V gene (reference sequence). This CDR3 spans 14 amino acids. CDR3 in amino acids: CSAVSGGTSYEQYF. For the CDR3, the DNA is TGCAGTGCTGTTAGCGGGGGGACCTCCTACGAGCAGTACTTC.

This clonotype was observed once. This sequence joins TRBV4-1 and TRBJ1-5; D gene unclear. Germline V CDR1 and CDR2: MGHRA, YSYEKL. The CDR3 runs 14 residues. V lost 3 bases and J 4 bases, leaving 10 bases between the germline ends. The CDR3 nucleotides read TGCGCCAGCAGCCATGGGGTAGAGAATCAGCCCCAGCATTTT. It translates to CASSHGVENQPQHF.

V is TRBV28 and J is TRBJ2-7, with D maybe TRBD2 (6 bases). Germline values: CDR1 MDHEN, CDR2 SYDVKM. The CDR3 extends over 16 amino acids. V lost 2 bases, J lost 2 bases, and 16 bases lay in between. CDR3 protein: CASSLTPAGPTYEQYF. The DNA of the CDR3 is TGTGCCAGCAGTTTAACGCCAGCGGGTCCTACCTACGAGCAGTACTTC.

This chain links TRBV2 with TRBJ2-1; D tentatively reads TRBD1 or TRBD2 (6 bases each). V lost 7 bases and J 3 bases, leaving 13 bases between the germline ends. Germline V lookup: CDR1 SNHLY, CDR2 FYNNEI. This CDR3 comprises 14 residues. CDR3 nucleotide sequence: TGTGCCAGCAAACCGGCGGGACACTACAATGAGCAGTTCTTC. Translated, it gives CASKPAGHYNEQFF.

Turning to this clonotype: Relative to the germline gene, one junction end is altered; a read error may explain this. This chain uses TRBV20-1 with TRBJ2-3, with 7 positions matching TRBD1. The CDR3 contains 12 residues. Germline V gives CDR1 DFQATT, CDR2 SNEGSKA (reference sequence). The CDR3 reads CSATTGEDTQYF. The CDR3 bases are TGCAGCGCTACCACAGGGGAGGATACGCAGTATTTT.

This sequence joins TRBV4-1 and TRBJ2-4; possibly TRBD2 for D (5 bases). Near its end, the DNA agrees better with TRBJ2-7, so the J call may be wrong. Germline loops: CDR1 MGHRA, CDR2 YSYEKL. The CDR3 is 14 residues long. The CDR3 region is CASSHQSGPYEQYF. The CDR3 bases are TGCGCCAGCAGCCATCAAAGCGGCCCCTACGAGCAGTACTTC.

This chain connects TRBV12-3 or TRBV12-4 to TRBJ1-2; TRBD1 aligns across 10 bases. The CDR3 has 16 residues. V shed 2 bases and J 4 bases; nucleotides not matched to a gene: 7. The CDR3 nucleotides are TGTGCCAGCAGTTTACAGGGACAGGGGACCGGCTATGGCTACACCTTC. Translation: CASSLQGQGTGYGYTF.

As regards this clonotype: Its ends do not fully match the called genes, so a read error is possible. The chain recombines TRBV6-5 with TRBJ2-7, with 14 bases that match TRBD2. This CDR3 comprises 15 residues. Per germline, CDR1 MNHEY and CDR2 SVGAGI. The CDR3 reads CASGYGTSGGYEQYF. As DNA, the CDR3 is TGTGCCAGCGGTTACGGGACTAGCGGGGGCTACGAGCAGTACTTC.

A remark on this clonotype: A read error may explain this, as a much larger clone is one base away. The CDR3 loop is CASRYGWVSAEAFF. CDR3 coding DNA: TGTGCCAGCAGGTACGGTTGGGTCAGCGCTGAAGCTTTCTTT. The chain recombines TRBV6-2 or TRBV6-3 with TRBJ1-1; D unresolved. The ends were cut back, 6 bases at V and 6 bases at J, with 17 bases in the middle. The CDR3 has 14 amino acids. Germline CDR1 MNHEY, CDR2 SVGEGT.